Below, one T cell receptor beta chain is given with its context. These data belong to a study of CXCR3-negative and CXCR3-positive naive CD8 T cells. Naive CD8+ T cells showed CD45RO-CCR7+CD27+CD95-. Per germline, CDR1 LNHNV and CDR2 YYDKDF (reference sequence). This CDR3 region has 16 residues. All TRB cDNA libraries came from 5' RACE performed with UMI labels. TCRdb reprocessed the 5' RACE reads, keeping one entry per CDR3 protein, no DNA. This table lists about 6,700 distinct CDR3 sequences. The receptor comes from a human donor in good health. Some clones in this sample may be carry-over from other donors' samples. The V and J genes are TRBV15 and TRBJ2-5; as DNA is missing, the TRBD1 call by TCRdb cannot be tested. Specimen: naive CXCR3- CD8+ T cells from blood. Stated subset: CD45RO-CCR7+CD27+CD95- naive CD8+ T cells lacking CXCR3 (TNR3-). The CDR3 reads CATSTGQFNWQETQYF.